This entry describes one TCR beta chain. Per the original methods: Amplification with reference gene primers provided the estimates of nucleated cell counts. Profiled with immunoSEQ multiplex PCR; TCRdb holds only in-frame clones, not every one. V, J and clone size are those of that table, while D and trimming were read from the DNA. The data show approximately 210,000 clones, with 92% seen just once and around 1.2% held by the top ten. This specimen comes from a study of blood T cell repertoires in COVID-19. Turning to the study itself: COVID-19 samples from acute and convalescent phases originated in the United States, Italy and Spain. From T cells, B-cell-depleted T cells, or PBMCs came the material, which was cDNA or gDNA.

The CDR3 consists of 16 residues. The V gene's germline CDR1 is SGHNT and CDR2 YYREEE (reference sequence). Trimming at V came to 1 base and at J to 4 bases, leaving 4 bases not matched to a gene. The J gene is TRBJ2-3, the V gene TRBV5-4; 12 positions agree with TRBD2. This TCR came from a man aged 25-45 years with acute or convalescent COVID-19. Sequenced material: peripheral blood. The CDR3 protein is CASSLLTSGRSDTQYF. The CDR3 region has the DNA TGTGCCAGCAGCTTGTTGACTAGCGGGAGATCAGATACGCAGTATTTT.